The present T cell receptor beta chain was sequenced within a study of T-cell reconstitution after alpha-beta-depleted transplantation in children. Library preparation (for TCRbeta) was performed with unique molecular identifiers. TCRdb itself ran the PCR reads through MiXCR, one entry per CDR3 protein. The sample lists fewer than 550,000 distinct CDR3 sequences; roughly 11% were seen once. This CDR3 region has 13 residues. Trimming cost V 6 bases and J 1 base, with 12 bases left between them. Per the germline V gene, CDR1 is SQVTM and CDR2 is ANQGSEA. This TCR was sampled from a female patient between 2 and 10 years old who had a stem cell transplant for aplastic anemia, so the T cells may come from the graft donor. This chain uses TRBV29-1 with TRBJ1-1; no clear D. Sequenced material: PBMCs, mostly from graft donor cells, taken 180 days after TCRalphabeta/CD19-depleted stem cell transplant. CDR3 DNA: TGCAGCGTAACCGGACCGACGAACACTGAAGCTTTCTTT. It codes for CSVTGPTNTEAFF.